The 29 T cell receptor beta chains given below trace back to one sample, sequenced in a study of T cell repertoires in cytomegalovirus infection. TCRdb called the reads again in MiXCR, with one record for every CDR3 protein. The sample contains about half a million distinct CDR3 sequences, 30% to 35% of which appear only once. For these TCRs, the target antigens are not known. Sequencing was performed on cultured PBMCs, taken from culture after CMV antigen stimulation. All receptors derive from a human donor in good health (CMV status not recorded). Some clones in this sample may be carry-over from other donors' samples.

CDR3 coding DNA: TGTGCCAGTAGTCCTTCGATCGGACAGCCCCAGCATTTT. Translating it yields CASSPSIGQPQHF. The J gene is TRBJ1-5, the V gene TRBV19; the D is unclear. The CDR3 is 13 amino acids. V was cut by 5 bases and J by 7 bases, with 12 bases left in between. Germline lookup yields CDR1 LNHDA and CDR2 SQIVND (reference sequence).

This clonotype was found a few times. CDR3 sequence: CASSLGLAGAVDTQYF. DNA of the CDR3: TGTGCCAGCAGCTTGGGACTAGCGGGAGCGGTAGATACGCAGTATTTT. The rearrangement joins TRBV7-2 to TRBJ2-3; TRBD2 matches at 14 bases. The V gene's germline CDR1 is SGHTA and CDR2 FQGNSA. V dropped 3 bases and J dropped 5; count of bases not matched to a gene: 4. This CDR3 comprises 16 residues.

A few counts support this clonotype. The chain joins TRBV28 to TRBJ1-5; possible D gene TRBD1, 6 bases. Germline lookup yields CDR1 MDHEN and CDR2 SYDVKM. The CDR3 runs to 15 residues. With 6 bases removed from V and 4 bases from J, the gap between germline ends came to 16 bases. The CDR3 loop reads CASSRQAGSNQPQHF. In DNA form, the CDR3 reads TGTGCCAGCAGCCGACAGGCAGGCTCAAATCAGCCCCAGCATTTT.

The V gene is TRBV6-5, the J gene TRBJ2-4; unclear D gene. This CDR3 comprises 16 residues. Germline V gene sequence: CDR1 MNHEY, CDR2 SVGAGI. With 6 bases removed from V and 0 bases from J, the gap between germline ends came to 15 bases. The CDR3 loop reads CASSPYVGLAKNIQYF. The CDR3 DNA sequence: TGTGCCAGCAGCCCTTACGTAGGGTTAGCCAAAAACATTCAGTACTTC.

With regard to this clonotype: The conserved phenylalanine or tryptophan normally closing the CDR3 is absent here, so this likely arose from a read error. The chain uses TRBV12-3 or TRBV12-4 and TRBJ2-1; D remains unclear. This CDR3 region has 12 residues. The CDR3 nucleotides read TGTGCCAGCAGTTTCTCGTACAAGGAGCAGTTCTGC. Translating gives CASSFSYKEQFC.

The rearrangement joins TRBV12-3 or TRBV12-4 to TRBJ2-7, with D possibly TRBD2 on 6 matching bases. The CDR3 is made up of 13 amino acids. Trimming pared 3 bases from V and 6 bases from J, leaving 12 bases between. The CDR3 nucleotides are TGTGCCAGCAGTTTGGGCGGGGATAGCGAGCAGTACGTC. Protein sequence: CASSLGGDSEQYV.

This clonotype came up a few times. The V gene is TRBV7-2, the J gene TRBJ2-3; D ambiguous. The length of the CDR3 is 14 residues. In germline, CDR1 is SGHTA, CDR2 FQGNSA. Deletions cut 5 bases from V and 0 bases from J, with 9 bases between. The CDR3, as DNA: TGTGCCAGCAGCCCAGGTTACAGCACAGATACGCAGTATTTT. This encodes CASSPGYSTDTQYF.

The chain recombines TRBV27 with TRBJ1-4; the D is unclear. Germline CDR1 is MNHEY and CDR2 is SMNVEV (reference sequence). The CDR3 contains 14 residues. V lost 3 bases, J lost 2 bases, and 7 bases lay in between. The CDR3 reads CASSFTLTNEKLFF. Here the CDR3 DNA reads TGTGCCAGCAGTTTCACACTGACTAATGAAAAACTGTTTTTT.

This clonotype was detected only once. The rearrangement uses TRBV25-1 and TRBJ2-2; 8 bases are a match to TRBD2. Germline V CDR1 and CDR2: MGHDK, SYGVNS. The V gene end was trimmed by 7 bases and the J gene end by 4 bases; junction bases not matched to a gene: 5. The length of the CDR3 is 14 residues. The CDR3 DNA reads as TGTGCCAGCATGTTGGGGACTAGCACCGGGGAGCTGTTTTTT. This sequence encodes CASMLGTSTGELFF.

V usage is TRBV11-2 and J usage is TRBJ2-7; 7 nucleotides align to TRBD1. This CDR3 is 15 amino acids long. The germline gives CDR1 SGHAT, CDR2 FQNNGV. J lost 4 bases, V lost 4 bases, and 10 bases had no gene match. CDR3 protein: CASSSHYRTGYEQYV. The CDR3 DNA follows: TGTGCCAGCAGCTCCCATTACCGGACAGGTTACGAGCAGTACGTC.

The V and J genes are TRBV6-2 or TRBV6-3 and TRBJ2-3; 11 bases fit TRBD2. This CDR3 has 18 residues. The V segment lost 5 bases and the J segment 0 bases; nucleotides outside the gene matches: 10. Germline V gene lookup returns CDR1 MNHEY and CDR2 SVGEGT. CDR3 sequence: CASSDFLTSGASTDTQYF. The CDR3, as DNA: TGTGCCAGCAGTGATTTCTTGACTAGCGGGGCAAGCACAGATACGCAGTATTTT.

The CDR3: CASSRLVNKVHNEQFF. The CDR3 nucleotides read TGTGCCAGCAGCCGCCTTGTAAACAAAGTACACAATGAGCAGTTCTTC. The chain has TRBV11-2 and TRBJ2-1; no reliable D call. This CDR3 has 16 amino acids. V lost 5 bases and J lost 5, with 19 bases in between. Germline lookup yields CDR1 SGHAT and CDR2 FQNNGV.

The sample holds a few counts of this clonotype. The chain joins TRBV7-2 to TRBJ1-2; 9 bases line up with TRBD1. The length of the CDR3 is 15 residues. The junction had 4 bases not matched to a gene; V was cut back by 1 base and J by 4 bases. Per the germline V gene, CDR1 is SGHTA and CDR2 is FQGNSA. CDR3 DNA: TGTGCCAGCAGCTTAGGAACAGGGGGCTTCTATGGCTACACCTTC. Amino acids: CASSLGTGGFYGYTF.

The chain has TRBV28 and TRBJ1-1; weak D call: TRBD1 (6 bases). Trimming took off 8 bases at V and 1 base at J, with 20 bases between the two ends. The CDR3 is 16 residues long. Germline V lookup: CDR1 MDHEN, CDR2 SYDVKM. CDR3 DNA sequence: TGTGCCAGCGGAGTCACAGGGAAAAAGACGAACACTGAAGCTTTCTTT. This encodes CASGVTGKKTNTEAFF.

V usage is TRBV11-3 and J usage is TRBJ2-2; 9 bases align to TRBD2. The V segment lost 1 base and the J segment 4 bases; nucleotides outside the gene matches: 7. Germline V gene sequence: CDR1 SGHNT, CDR2 YENEEA. There are 17 residues in the CDR3. The CDR3 loop is CASSLAGTSPRTGELFF. DNA for the CDR3: TGTGCCAGCAGCTTAGCCGGGACTAGCCCGCGCACCGGGGAGCTGTTTTTT.

This clonotype was found a few times. This chain joins TRBV12-3 or TRBV12-4 and TRBJ2-1; 11 bases match TRBD2. V was clipped by 3 bases and J by 8 bases; unmatched bases: 6. This CDR3 comprises 15 residues. The CDR3 nucleotides read TGTGCCAGCAGTTTTAGCGGGAGGGTCAGGGATGAGCAGTTCTTC. Protein sequence: CASSFSGRVRDEQFF.

V and J are TRBV12-3 or TRBV12-4 and TRBJ1-5, with 8 bases aligning to TRBD1. This CDR3 has 16 residues. The V and J ends lost 1 base and 3 bases, in that order; junction bases with no gene match: 5. The CDR3 spells CASSLEVGQANQPQHF. The CDR3 DNA is TGTGCCAGCAGTTTAGAAGTGGGACAGGCCAATCAGCCCCAGCATTTT.

The sample holds a few counts of this clonotype. The rearrangement uses TRBV10-3 and TRBJ2-5; tentative D call: TRBD2 (5 bases). V shed 0 bases and J shed 3 bases, with 11 bases lying between them. The CDR3 contains 15 residues. Germline V lookup: CDR1 ENHRY, CDR2 SYGVKD. Here the CDR3 DNA reads TGTGCCATCAGTGAGTCGAGCGGCCTGAAAGAGACCCAGTACTTC. Protein product: CAISESSGLKETQYF.

Notes on this clonotype: One end of the junction varies from germline; a read error may be responsible. This sequence joins TRBV20-1 and TRBJ2-1, with TRBD2 as a possible D gene (5 bases). This CDR3 spans 11 amino acids. Germline CDR1 DFQATT, CDR2 SNEGSKA (reference sequence). The CDR3 region has the DNA TGCTCGGGGAATTCCTACCATGAGCAGTTCTTC. This codes for CSGNSYHEQFF.

The genes are TRBV7-9 and TRBJ2-7, with a possible D match to TRBD1 (6 bases). The CDR3 has 13 residues. The V end was cut by 2 bases, the J end by 3 bases, with 8 bases between. Germline V gives CDR1 SEHNR, CDR2 FQNEAQ (reference sequence). The CDR3 DNA follows: TGTGCCAGCAGCTTAAACAGGGACTACGAGCAGTACGTC. Protein: CASSLNRDYEQYV.

The rearrangement links TRBV27 to TRBJ1-1; D call uncertain. CDR1 is MNHEY, CDR2 SMNVEV, per germline (reference sequence). The V and J ends lost 4 bases and 6 bases respectively, with 12 bases between them. The CDR3 loop spans 13 amino acids. CDR3: CASSSPYGSEAFF. The CDR3 DNA reads as TGTGCCAGCAGTTCCCCTTACGGGTCTGAAGCTTTCTTT.

The chain couples TRBV7-2 to TRBJ2-1; D is possibly TRBD2 (6 bases). The CDR3 runs 19 residues. Looked up from germline, CDR1 is SGHTA and CDR2 is FQGNSA. V was cut by 1 base and J by 2 bases, with 21 bases left in between. CDR3 region: CASSLEVEGEEEPYNEQFF. The CDR3 nucleotides are TGTGCCAGCAGCTTAGAGGTAGAAGGGGAGGAAGAGCCCTACAATGAGCAGTTCTTC.

This clonotype has a handful of counts. This rearrangement joins TRBV7-2 to TRBJ2-7; D unresolved. The CDR3 consists of 12 residues. Trimming cost V 8 bases and J 2 bases, with 10 bases left between them. Per germline, CDR1 SGHTA and CDR2 FQGNSA. The CDR3 region has the DNA TGTGCCAGCGGAGTAAATGCCTACGAGCAGTACGTC. Protein sequence: CASGVNAYEQYV.

The rearrangement links TRBV7-2 to TRBJ2-5; the D gene could be TRBD1 or TRBD2 (5 bases each). V was cut by 1 base and J by 3 bases, with 12 bases left in between. CDR1 and CDR2 from the germline V gene are SGHTA and FQGNSA. The CDR3 loop spans 15 amino acids. CDR3 in amino acids: CASSLEWGREETQYF. CDR3 bases: TGTGCCAGCAGCTTAGAATGGGGACGGGAAGAGACCCAGTACTTC.

The V and J genes are TRBV7-9 and TRBJ1-1; perhaps TRBD1 as D (5 bases). The CDR3 spans 13 residues. Germline V gene lookup returns CDR1 SEHNR and CDR2 FQNEAQ (reference sequence). V was shortened by 8 bases and J by 7 bases, with 17 bases between the two germline ends. The CDR3 region is CASFGGVSSEAFF. In DNA, the CDR3 is TGTGCCAGCTTTGGGGGGGTTTCGAGTGAAGCTTTCTTT.

The rearrangement links TRBV20-1 to TRBJ2-3; TRBD2 matches at 10 bases. The germline gives CDR1 DFQATT, CDR2 SNEGSKA (reference sequence). With 4 bases clipped from V and 2 bases from J, the junction kept 12 bases outside the gene matches. There are 17 residues in the CDR3. Here the CDR3 reads CSATPSGRAIFTDTQYF. The CDR3 DNA reads as TGCAGTGCTACCCCTAGCGGGAGAGCCATTTTCACAGATACGCAGTATTTT.

The chain links TRBV11-3 to TRBJ2-1; 7 positions agree with TRBD2. Per the germline V gene, CDR1 is SGHNT and CDR2 is YENEEA. V dropped 3 bases and J dropped 8; count of bases not matched to a gene: 10. The CDR3 loop spans 15 amino acids. CDR3: CASSFSGSPQHEQFF. The CDR3 nucleotides read TGTGCCAGCAGCTTTAGCGGGTCACCGCAGCATGAGCAGTTCTTC.

This clonotype was observed at least ten times. The chain is built from TRBV7-9 and TRBJ2-7; 12 nucleotides align to TRBD2. V shed 2 bases, J shed 0 bases, and the junction held 2 bases outside the gene matches. Germline V gene data show CDR1 as SEHNR and CDR2 as FQNEAQ (reference sequence). CDR3 length equals 16 residues. The CDR3 sequence is CASSLRLAGVSYEQYF. In DNA form, the CDR3 reads TGTGCCAGCAGCTTACGACTAGCGGGAGTCTCCTACGAGCAGTACTTC.

This clonotype was seen ten or more times. The chain uses TRBV7-9 and TRBJ1-1, with D hard to call. The CDR3 has 14 amino acids. V was trimmed by 1 base and J by 6 bases, leaving 12 bases between them. Germline CDR1 SEHNR, CDR2 FQNEAQ (reference sequence). CDR3 loop: CASSLVSRVAEAFF. The CDR3 region has the DNA TGTGCCAGCAGCTTAGTGTCTCGGGTGGCTGAAGCTTTCTTT.